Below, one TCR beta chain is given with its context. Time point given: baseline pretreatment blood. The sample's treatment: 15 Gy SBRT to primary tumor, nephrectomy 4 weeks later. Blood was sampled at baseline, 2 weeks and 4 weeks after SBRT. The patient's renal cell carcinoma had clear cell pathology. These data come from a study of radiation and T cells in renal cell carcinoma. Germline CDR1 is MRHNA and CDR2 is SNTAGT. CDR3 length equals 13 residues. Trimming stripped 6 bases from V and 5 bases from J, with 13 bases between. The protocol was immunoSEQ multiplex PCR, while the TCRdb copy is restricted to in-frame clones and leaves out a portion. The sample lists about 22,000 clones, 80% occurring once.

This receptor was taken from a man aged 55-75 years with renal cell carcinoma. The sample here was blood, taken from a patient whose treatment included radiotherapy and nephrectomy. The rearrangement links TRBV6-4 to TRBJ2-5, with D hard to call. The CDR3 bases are TGTGCCAGCAGCTCCCGCTTGGGGGAGACCCAGTACTTC. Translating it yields CASSSRLGETQYF.